This entry concerns a single TCR beta chain. The CDR3 sequence is 16 residues long. Random hexamers served to reverse transcribe roughly 0.45 to 1 ug RNA. TCRdb called the immunoSEQ multiplex PCR reads again in MiXCR, with one record for every CDR3 protein. The sample includes some 170,000 distinct CDR3 sequences, roughly 94% of them seen just once. This sample stems from a study of CD8 T cells in Susac syndrome. This TCR derives from a human donor in good health. The gene calls are TRBV1 and TRBJ2-7; the table's D gene call, TRBD2, was not cross checked with the DNA. TRBV1 is labeled a pseudogene. The material sequenced was CD4+ T cells from PBMCs. This CDR3 reads CTSSQDERPPNHEQYF. DNA for the CDR3: TGCACCAGCAGCCAAGATGAGCGGCCTCCTAACCACGAGCAGTACTTC.